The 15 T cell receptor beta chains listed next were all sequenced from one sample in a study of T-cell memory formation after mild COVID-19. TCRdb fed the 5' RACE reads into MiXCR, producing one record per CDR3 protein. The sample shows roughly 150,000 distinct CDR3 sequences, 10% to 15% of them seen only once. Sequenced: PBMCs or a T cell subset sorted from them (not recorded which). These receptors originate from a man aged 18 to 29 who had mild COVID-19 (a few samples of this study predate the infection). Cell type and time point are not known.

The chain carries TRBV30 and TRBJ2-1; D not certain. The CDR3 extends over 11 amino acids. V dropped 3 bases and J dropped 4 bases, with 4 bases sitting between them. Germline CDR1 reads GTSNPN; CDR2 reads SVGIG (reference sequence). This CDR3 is CAWRNYNEQFF. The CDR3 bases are TGTGCCTGGAGAAATTACAATGAGCAGTTCTTC.

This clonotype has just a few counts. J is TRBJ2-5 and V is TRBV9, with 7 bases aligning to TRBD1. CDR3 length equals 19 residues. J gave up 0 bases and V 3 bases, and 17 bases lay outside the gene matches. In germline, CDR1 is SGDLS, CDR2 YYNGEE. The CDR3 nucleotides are TGTGCCAGCAGCGGGGATGACAGGGTAGGGTGGAGAGACCAAGAGACCCAGTACTTC. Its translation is CASSGDDRVGWRDQETQYF.

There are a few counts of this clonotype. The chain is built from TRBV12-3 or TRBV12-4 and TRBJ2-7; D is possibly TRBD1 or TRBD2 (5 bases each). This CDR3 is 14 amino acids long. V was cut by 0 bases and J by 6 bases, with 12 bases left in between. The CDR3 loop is CASSLAGEISEQYF. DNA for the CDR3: TGTGCCAGCAGTTTAGCGGGGGAGATCTCCGAGCAGTACTTC.

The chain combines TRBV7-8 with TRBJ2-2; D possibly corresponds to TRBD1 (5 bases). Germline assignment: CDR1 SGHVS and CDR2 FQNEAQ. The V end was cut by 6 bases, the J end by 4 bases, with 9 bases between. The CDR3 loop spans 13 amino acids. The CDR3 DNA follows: TGTGCCAGCAGGGTCGACAGCACCGGGGAGCTGTTTTTT. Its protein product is CASRVDSTGELFF.

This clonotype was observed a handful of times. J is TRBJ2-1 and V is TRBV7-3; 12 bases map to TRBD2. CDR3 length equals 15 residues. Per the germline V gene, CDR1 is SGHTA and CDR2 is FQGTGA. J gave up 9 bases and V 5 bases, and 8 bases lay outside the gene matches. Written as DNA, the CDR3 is TGTGCCAGCAGCCTGGGGCTAGCGGGGGGGAGTGAGCAGTTCTTC. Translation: CASSLGLAGGSEQFF.

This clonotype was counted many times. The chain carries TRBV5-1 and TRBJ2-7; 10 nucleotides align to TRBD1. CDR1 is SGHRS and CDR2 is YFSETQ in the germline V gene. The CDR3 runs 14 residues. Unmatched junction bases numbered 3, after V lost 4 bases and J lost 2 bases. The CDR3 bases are TGCGCCAGCAGCGCAGGACAGGGGGCCTACGAGCAGTACTTC. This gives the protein CASSAGQGAYEQYF.

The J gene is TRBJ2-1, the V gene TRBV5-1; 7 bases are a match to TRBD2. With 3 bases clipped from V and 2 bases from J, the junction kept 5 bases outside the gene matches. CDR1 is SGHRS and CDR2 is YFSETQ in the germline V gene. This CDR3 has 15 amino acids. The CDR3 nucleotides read TGCGCCAGCAGCTCCGGACTAGGGCCCTACAATGAGCAGTTCTTC. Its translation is CASSSGLGPYNEQFF.

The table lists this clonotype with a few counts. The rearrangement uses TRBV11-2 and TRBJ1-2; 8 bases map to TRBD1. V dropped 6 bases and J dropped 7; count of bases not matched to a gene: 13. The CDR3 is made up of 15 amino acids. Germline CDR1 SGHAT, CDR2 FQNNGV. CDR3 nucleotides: TGTGCCAGCAGTCAATGGGGACAGGCCGCCGGTGGCTACACCTTC. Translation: CASSQWGQAAGGYTF.

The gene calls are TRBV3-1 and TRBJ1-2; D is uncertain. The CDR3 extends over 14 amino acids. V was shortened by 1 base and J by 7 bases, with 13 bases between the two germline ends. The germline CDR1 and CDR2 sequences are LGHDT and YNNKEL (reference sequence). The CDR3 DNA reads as TGTGCCAGCAGCCAAGTGGTAACAGAGTCTGGCTACACCTTC. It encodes CASSQVVTESGYTF.

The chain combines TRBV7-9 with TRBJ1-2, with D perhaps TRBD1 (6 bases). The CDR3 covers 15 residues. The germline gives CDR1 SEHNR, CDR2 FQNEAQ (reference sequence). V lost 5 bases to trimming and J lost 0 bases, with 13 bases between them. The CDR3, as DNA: TGTGCCAGCAGCCCCCAGACAGGTCCTAACTATGGCTACACCTTC. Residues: CASSPQTGPNYGYTF.

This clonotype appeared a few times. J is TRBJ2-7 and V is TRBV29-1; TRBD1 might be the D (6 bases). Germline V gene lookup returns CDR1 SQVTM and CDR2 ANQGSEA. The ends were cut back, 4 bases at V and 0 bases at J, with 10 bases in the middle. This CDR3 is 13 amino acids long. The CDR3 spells CSVGLDSSYEQYF. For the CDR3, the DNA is TGCAGCGTTGGTTTGGACAGCTCCTACGAGCAGTACTTC.

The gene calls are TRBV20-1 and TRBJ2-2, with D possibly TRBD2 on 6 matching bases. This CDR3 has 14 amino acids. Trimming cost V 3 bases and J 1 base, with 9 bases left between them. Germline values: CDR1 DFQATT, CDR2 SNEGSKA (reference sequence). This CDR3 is CSASVEGNTGELFF. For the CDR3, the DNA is TGCAGTGCTAGTGTGGAGGGGAACACCGGGGAGCTGTTTTTT.

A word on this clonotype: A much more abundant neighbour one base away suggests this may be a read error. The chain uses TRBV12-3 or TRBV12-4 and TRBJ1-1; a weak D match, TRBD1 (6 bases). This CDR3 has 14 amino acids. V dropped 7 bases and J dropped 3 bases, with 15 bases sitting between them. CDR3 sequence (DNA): TGTGCCAGCACTGAACAGGGACTGGACACTGAAGCTTTCTTT. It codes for CASTEQGLDTEAFF.

CDR3 region: CSVGGQGTEAFF. Written as DNA, the CDR3 is TGCAGCGTTGGGGGTCAGGGCACTGAAGCTTTCTTT. V is TRBV29-1 and J is TRBJ1-1, with a weak D call TRBD1 (5 bases). Trimming cost V 4 bases and J 4 bases, with 10 bases left between them. Germline V gives CDR1 SQVTM, CDR2 ANQGSEA. The CDR3 loop spans 12 amino acids.

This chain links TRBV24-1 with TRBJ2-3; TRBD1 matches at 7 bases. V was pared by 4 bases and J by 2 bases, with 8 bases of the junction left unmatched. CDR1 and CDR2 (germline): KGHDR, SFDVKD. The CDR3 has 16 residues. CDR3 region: CATSDQGTVPTDTQYF. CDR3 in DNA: TGTGCCACCAGTGACCAAGGGACAGTGCCCACAGATACGCAGTATTTT.